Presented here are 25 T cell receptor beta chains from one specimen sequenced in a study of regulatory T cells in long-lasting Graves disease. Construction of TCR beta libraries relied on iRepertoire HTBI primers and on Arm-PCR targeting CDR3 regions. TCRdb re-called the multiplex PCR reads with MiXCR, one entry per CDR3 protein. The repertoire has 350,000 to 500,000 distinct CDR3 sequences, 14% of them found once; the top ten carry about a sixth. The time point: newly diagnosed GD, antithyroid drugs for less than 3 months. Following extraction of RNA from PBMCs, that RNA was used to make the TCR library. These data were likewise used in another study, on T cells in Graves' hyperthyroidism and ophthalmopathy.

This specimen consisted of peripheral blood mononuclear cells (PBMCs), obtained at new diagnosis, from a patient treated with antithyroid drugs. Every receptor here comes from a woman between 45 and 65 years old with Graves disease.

The CDR3 here is CATSTTPGGANYGYTF. Here the CDR3 DNA reads TGTGCCACCAGCACTACACCTGGGGGCGCTAACTATGGCTACACCTTC. This chain joins TRBV15 and TRBJ1-2; weak D call: TRBD1 (6 bases). In germline, CDR1 is LNHNV, CDR2 YYDKDF (reference sequence). V lost 4 bases, J lost 0 bases, and 15 bases lay in between. There are 16 residues in the CDR3.

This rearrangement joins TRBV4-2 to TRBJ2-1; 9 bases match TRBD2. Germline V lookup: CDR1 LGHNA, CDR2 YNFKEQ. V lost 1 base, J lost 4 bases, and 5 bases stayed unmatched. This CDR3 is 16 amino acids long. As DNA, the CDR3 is TGTGCCAGCAGCCAAGTGGCAGCGGGAGGATACAATGAGCAGTTCTTC. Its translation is CASSQVAAGGYNEQFF.

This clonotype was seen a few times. The CDR3 protein is CSATTDPYQPQHF. The CDR3 DNA is TGCAGTGCTACTACTGACCCCTATCAGCCCCAGCATTTT. The chain joins TRBV20-1 to TRBJ1-5; no reliable D call. Germline V gives CDR1 DFQATT, CDR2 SNEGSKA (reference sequence). CDR3 length: 13 residues. V lost 4 bases and J lost 5, with 12 bases in between.

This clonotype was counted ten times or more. The DNA for the CDR3 is TGTGCCAGCAGTCCCCGGGCCCGTAGCCACTACGAGCAGTACTTC. It codes for CASSPRARSHYEQYF. The rearrangement links TRBV28 to TRBJ2-7, with D uncertain. CDR1 is MDHEN, CDR2 SYDVKM, per germline. The CDR3 runs 15 residues. The V end lost 5 bases, the J end lost 3 bases, and 17 bases lay between the germline ends.

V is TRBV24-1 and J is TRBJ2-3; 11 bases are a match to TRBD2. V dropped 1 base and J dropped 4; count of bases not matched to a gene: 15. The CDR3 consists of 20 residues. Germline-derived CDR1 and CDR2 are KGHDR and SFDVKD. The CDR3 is CATSDLTSGREASAADTQYF. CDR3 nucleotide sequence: TGTGCCACCAGTGATTTAACTAGCGGGAGAGAGGCTAGCGCGGCAGATACGCAGTATTTT.

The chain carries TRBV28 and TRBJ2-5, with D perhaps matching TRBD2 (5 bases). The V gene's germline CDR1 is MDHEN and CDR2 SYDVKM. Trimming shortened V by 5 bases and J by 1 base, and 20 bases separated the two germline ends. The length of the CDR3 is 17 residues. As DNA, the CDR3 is TGTGCCAGCAGTCCCCATCCTCGTGGAGGTACCCAAGAGACCCAGTACTTC. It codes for CASSPHPRGGTQETQYF.

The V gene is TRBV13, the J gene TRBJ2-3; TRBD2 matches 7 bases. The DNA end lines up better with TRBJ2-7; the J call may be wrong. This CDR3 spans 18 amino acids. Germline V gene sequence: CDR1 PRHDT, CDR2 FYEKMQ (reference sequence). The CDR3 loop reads CASSITPPRRGRADEQYF. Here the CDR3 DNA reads TGTGCCAGCAGCATTACACCACCCCGTCGAGGGAGGGCCGACGAGCAGTACTTC.

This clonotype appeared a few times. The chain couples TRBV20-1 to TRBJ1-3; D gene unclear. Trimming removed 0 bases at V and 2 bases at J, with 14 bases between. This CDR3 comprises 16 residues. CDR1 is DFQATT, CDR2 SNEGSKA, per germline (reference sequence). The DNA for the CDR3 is TGCAGTGCTAGAGATGCTTTAGGTCTTACTGGAAACACCATATATTTT. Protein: CSARDALGLTGNTIYF.

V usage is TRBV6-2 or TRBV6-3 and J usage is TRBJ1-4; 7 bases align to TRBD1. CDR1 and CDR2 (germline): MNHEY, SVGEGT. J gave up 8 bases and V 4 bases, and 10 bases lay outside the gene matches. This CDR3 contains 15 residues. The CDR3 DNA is TGTGCCAGCAGTTCCACGACAGGGCTTGGGGAAAAACTGTTTTTT. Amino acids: CASSSTTGLGEKLFF.

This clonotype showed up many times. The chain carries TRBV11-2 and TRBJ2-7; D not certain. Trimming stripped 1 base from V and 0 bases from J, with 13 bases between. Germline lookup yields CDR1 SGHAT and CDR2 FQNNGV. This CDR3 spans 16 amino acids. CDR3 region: CASSLGPPGVSYEQYF. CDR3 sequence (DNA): TGTGCCAGCAGCTTAGGCCCCCCTGGCGTCTCCTACGAGCAGTACTTC.

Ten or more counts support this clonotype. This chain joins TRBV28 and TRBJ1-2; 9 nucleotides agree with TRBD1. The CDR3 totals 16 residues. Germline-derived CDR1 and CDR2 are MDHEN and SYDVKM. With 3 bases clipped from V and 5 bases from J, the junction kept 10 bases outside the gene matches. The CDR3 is CASSFSTGGSNYGYTF. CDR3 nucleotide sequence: TGTGCCAGCAGTTTCTCGACAGGGGGTTCCAATTATGGCTACACCTTC.

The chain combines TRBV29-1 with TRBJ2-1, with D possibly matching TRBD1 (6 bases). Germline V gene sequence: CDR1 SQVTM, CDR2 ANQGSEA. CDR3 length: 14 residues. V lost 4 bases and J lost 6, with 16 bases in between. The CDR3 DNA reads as TGCAGCGTTGCGGGTGACAGGACTTTCAATGAGCAGTTCTTC. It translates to CSVAGDRTFNEQFF.

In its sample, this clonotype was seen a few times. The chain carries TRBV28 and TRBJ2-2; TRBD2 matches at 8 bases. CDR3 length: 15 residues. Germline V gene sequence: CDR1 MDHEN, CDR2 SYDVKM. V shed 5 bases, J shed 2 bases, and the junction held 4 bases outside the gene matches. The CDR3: CASSTTSANTGELFF. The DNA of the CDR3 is TGTGCCAGCAGTACGACTAGCGCTAACACCGGGGAGCTGTTTTTT.

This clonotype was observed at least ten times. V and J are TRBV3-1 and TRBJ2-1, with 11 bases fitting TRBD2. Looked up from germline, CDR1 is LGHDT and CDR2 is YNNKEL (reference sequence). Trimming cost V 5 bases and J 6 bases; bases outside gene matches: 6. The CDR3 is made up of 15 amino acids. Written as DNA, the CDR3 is TGTGCCAGCAGCTCACTAGCGGGAGTGTTCAATGAGCAGTTCTTC. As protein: CASSSLAGVFNEQFF.

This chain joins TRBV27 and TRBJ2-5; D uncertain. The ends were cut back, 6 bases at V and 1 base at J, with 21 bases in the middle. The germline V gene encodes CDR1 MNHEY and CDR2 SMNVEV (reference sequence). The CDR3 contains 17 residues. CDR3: CASRLSVGGFSQETQYF. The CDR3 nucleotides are TGTGCCAGCAGACTATCGGTGGGCGGATTCTCCCAAGAGACCCAGTACTTC.

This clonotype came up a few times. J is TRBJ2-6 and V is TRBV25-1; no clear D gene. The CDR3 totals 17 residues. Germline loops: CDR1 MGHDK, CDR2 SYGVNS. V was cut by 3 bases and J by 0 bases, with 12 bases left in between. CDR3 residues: CASSDSRLGSGANVLTF. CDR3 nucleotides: TGTGCCAGCAGTGACAGTCGTCTTGGCTCTGGGGCCAACGTCCTGACTTTC.

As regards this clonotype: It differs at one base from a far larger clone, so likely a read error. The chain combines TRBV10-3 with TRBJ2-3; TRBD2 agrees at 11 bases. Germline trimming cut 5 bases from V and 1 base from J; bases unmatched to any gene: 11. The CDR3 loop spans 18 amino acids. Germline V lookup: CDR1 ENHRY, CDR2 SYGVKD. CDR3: CAISTPGLAEQGTDTQYF. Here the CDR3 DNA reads TGTGCCATCAGTACGCCGGGACTAGCGGAACAGGGCACAGATACGCAGTATTTT.

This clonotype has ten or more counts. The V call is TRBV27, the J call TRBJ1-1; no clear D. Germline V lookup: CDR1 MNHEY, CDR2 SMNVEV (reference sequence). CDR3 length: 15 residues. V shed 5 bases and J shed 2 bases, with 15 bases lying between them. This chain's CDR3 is CASSGRTDPNTEAFF. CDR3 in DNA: TGTGCCAGCAGTGGACGCACGGATCCCAACACTGAAGCTTTCTTT.

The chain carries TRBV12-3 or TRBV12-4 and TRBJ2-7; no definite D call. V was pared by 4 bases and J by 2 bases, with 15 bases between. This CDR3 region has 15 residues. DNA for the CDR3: TGTGCCAGCAGTTATGGGTTTGGGTTACCCTACGAGCAGTACTTC. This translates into CASSYGFGLPYEQYF.

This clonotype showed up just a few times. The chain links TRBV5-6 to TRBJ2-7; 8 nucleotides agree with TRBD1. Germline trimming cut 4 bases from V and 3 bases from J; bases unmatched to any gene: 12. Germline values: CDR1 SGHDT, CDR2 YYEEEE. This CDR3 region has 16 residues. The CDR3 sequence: CASSPRGRGLYYEQYF. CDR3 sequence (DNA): TGTGCCAGCAGCCCTCGCGGCAGGGGGCTATACTACGAGCAGTACTTC.

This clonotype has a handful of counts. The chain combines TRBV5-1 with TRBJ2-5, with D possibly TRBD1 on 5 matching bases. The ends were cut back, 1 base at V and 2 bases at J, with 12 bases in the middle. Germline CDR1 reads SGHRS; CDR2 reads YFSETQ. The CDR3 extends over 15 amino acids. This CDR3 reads CASSLNRPWQETQYF. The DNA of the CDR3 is TGCGCCAGCAGCTTGAACAGGCCCTGGCAAGAGACCCAGTACTTC.

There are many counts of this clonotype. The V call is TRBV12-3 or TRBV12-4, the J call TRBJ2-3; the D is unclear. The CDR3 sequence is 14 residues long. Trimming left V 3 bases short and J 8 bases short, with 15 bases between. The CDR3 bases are TGTGCCAGCAGTTTTCGGCCCCGTTCGCCTACGCAGTATTTT. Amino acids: CASSFRPRSPTQYF.

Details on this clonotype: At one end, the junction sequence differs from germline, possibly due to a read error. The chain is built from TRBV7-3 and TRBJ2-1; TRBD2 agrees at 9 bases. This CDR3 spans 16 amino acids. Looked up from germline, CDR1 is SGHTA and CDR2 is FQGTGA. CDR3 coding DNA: TGTGCCAGCAGCTTAACGGGCGGGAGGGTGTCCAATGAGCAGTTATTC. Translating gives CASSLTGGRVSNEQLF.

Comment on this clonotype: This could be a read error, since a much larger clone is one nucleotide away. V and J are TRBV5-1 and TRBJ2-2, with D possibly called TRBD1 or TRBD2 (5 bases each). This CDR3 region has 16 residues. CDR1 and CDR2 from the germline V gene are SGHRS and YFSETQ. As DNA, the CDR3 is TGCGCCAGCAGCCCTCCCACTAGTCAGGGCACCGGGGAGCCGTTTTTT. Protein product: CASSPPTSQGTGEPFF.

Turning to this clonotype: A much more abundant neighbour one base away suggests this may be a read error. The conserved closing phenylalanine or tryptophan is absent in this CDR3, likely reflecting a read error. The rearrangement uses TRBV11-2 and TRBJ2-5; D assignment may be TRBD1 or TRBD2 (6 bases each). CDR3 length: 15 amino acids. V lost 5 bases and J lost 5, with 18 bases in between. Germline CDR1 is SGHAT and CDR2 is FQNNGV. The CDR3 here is CASSPYSGAGETQYL. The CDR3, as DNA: TGTGCCAGCAGCCCCTATTCGGGGGCGGGGGAGACCCAGTACTTG.